The entry that follows covers one TCR beta chain sequence. What it binds is unknown. Naive-designated CD8 cells lacked CD45RO, were positively enriched for CCR7, and omitted terminally differentiated effector memory CD45RA+ cells. The data are from a study of shared clonotypes between healthy human individuals. Overall study results and limits: Of the naive CD4 clonotypes, roughly 5% were shared across several donors. Naive subsets generally exceeded memory subsets in estimated richness.

Profiled with immunoSEQ multiplex PCR; TCRdb holds only in-frame clones, not every one. The data hold approximately 2,000,000 clones, with 85% to 95% observed a single time. The receptor comes from a man between 18 and 35 years old in good health. Some clones in this sample may be carry-over from other donors' samples. What was sequenced was naive CD8+ T cells from PBMCs.

This chain's CDR3 is CASSIHGGSGWGNYGYTF. In DNA form, the CDR3 reads TGTGCCAGCAGTATACACGGAGGGTCAGGGTGGGGAAACTATGGCTACACCTTC. The chain links TRBV27 to TRBJ1-2, with a tentative D call TRBD1 (5 bases). Germline V gene data show CDR1 as MNHEY and CDR2 as SMNVEV (reference sequence). The V end was cut by 5 bases, the J end by 2 bases, with 24 bases between. The CDR3 consists of 18 residues.